This T cell receptor (beta chain) was sequenced during a study of T-cell memory formation after mild COVID-19. As for the study in general: Among the donors, TCR clusters were largely specific to each donor.

This clonotype has more than one count but fewer than ten. Its antigen is currently unknown. The CDR3 has 13 residues. Germline values: CDR1 SGHNT, CDR2 YYREEE (reference sequence). The germline V and J ends were trimmed by 3 bases and 7 bases, with 8 bases remaining between them. MiXCR was run by TCRdb on the 5' RACE reads, yielding one entry per CDR3 protein. The table lists approximately 400,000 distinct CDR3 sequences, 15% to 20% of them singletons. Findings and caveats of the study: Still unconfirmed is whether the second-wave clones peaking on day 37 recognized SARS-CoV-2. Contracting clones, day 15 to 85, had balanced CD4/CD8, and later expanders favored CD4+.

This rearrangement joins TRBV5-4 to TRBJ1-6; TRBD1 might be the D (5 bases). The receptor was derived from a man younger than 35 who had mild COVID-19 (a few samples of this study predate the infection). Cell type and time point are not known. The sequencing input was PBMCs or a T cell subset sorted from them (not recorded which). The CDR3 DNA is TGTGCCAGCAGCTCAGGGACCAATTCACCCCTCCACTTT. It encodes CASSSGTNSPLHF.